This record covers a single T cell receptor beta chain. What it recognizes is unknown. PCR primers comprised 60 Vbeta and 13 Jbeta primers. Sequencing used immunoSEQ multiplex PCR; TCRdb keeps in-frame clones, though not all of them. Counted here are approximately 150,000 clones, around 77% occurring once; the ten biggest clones make up approximately 1.6%. V lost 6 bases, J lost 1 base, and 5 bases stayed unmatched. The length of the CDR3 is 13 residues. Looked up from germline, CDR1 is SQVTM and CDR2 is ANQGSEA. The sample belongs to a study of cytomegalovirus exposure and HLA in healthy donors. Overall study results and limits: TCR beta sequences reportedly predicted most subjects' HLA-A and HLA-B alleles accurately.

The chain carries TRBV29-1 and TRBJ1-1; 7 nucleotides agree with TRBD1. Sequencing used PBMCs. The TCR comes from a woman in her twenties or thirties in good health and CMV-seronegative. The CDR3 is CSVARGSNTEAFF. In DNA form, the CDR3 reads TGCAGCGTGGCCAGGGGGTCGAACACTGAAGCTTTCTTT.